These 17 T cell receptor beta chains came from one sample sequenced in a study of Ad26.COV2.S vaccination and SARS-CoV-2 variants. Treatment reported: about 20 received Ad26.COV2.S at low or high dose, single or two shots; roughly 5 received placebo; per-sample allocation not given. Day 63 after the first vaccine or placebo injection was the time point for sampling. Sequenced by immunoSEQ multiplex PCR; TCRdb stores in-frame clones only, minus some. Among around 300,000 clones listed, about 86% were seen once. The specimen was peripheral blood, collected in a trial of Ad26.COV2.S vaccine versus placebo. The receptors come from a person between 18 and 60 years old who received the Ad26.COV2.S COVID-19 vaccine or a placebo.

The rearrangement joins TRBV5-4 to TRBJ1-1; tentatively, D is TRBD1 (6 bases). The CDR3 has 14 residues. The germline V gene encodes CDR1 SGHNT and CDR2 YYREEE (reference sequence). V dropped 3 bases and J dropped 4 bases, with 13 bases sitting between them. In nucleotides, the CDR3 is TGTGCCAGCAGCTCCGGGGGGGCTGGCACTGAAGCTTTCTTT. It is translated as CASSSGGAGTEAFF.

The V gene is TRBV27, the J gene TRBJ2-1; D may be TRBD2 (6 bases). The V gene lost 0 bases and the J gene lost 1 base, with 10 bases spanning the gap. The germline V gene encodes CDR1 MNHEY and CDR2 SMNVEV (reference sequence). The length of the CDR3 is 16 residues. This chain's CDR3 is CASSLSAGNSYNEQFF. The CDR3 nucleotides are TGTGCCAGCAGTTTATCCGCGGGGAATTCCTACAATGAGCAGTTCTTC.

The CDR3 DNA is TGTGCCAGCAGTAAGTCCTACAATGAGCAGTTCTTC. Translated, it gives CASSKSYNEQFF. The V call is TRBV27, the J call TRBJ2-1; D is unclear. The CDR3 sequence is 12 residues long. Germline CDR1 and CDR2: MNHEY and SMNVEV (reference sequence). V lost 5 bases and J 1 base, leaving 3 bases between the germline ends.

This clone ranks as medium-sized. One end of the junction is discordant with germline, which a read error may explain. V gene TRBV4-3 combines with J gene TRBJ1-6, with D possibly matching TRBD1 (5 bases). The CDR3 length is 17 residues. In germline, CDR1 is LGHNA, CDR2 YSLEER. The CDR3 reads CASSQASTVTYSSPLHF. In nucleotides, the CDR3 is TGCGCCAGCAGCCAAGCTTCGACAGTAACCTATAGTTCACCCCTCCACTTT.

The chain combines TRBV5-5 with TRBJ2-3; D not certain. CDR1 and CDR2 (germline): SGHKS, YYEKEE (reference sequence). The CDR3 totals 14 residues. V was clipped by 0 bases and J by 6 bases, with 11 bases between them. The CDR3 bases are TGTGCCAGCAGCTTGGTCGGGCCCCCCGATACGCAGTATTTT. It specifies CASSLVGPPDTQYF. Combining the CDR3 with reference TRBV5-5 and TRBJ2-3 gives the whole variable domain DAGVTQSPTHLIKTRGQQVTLRCSPISGHKSVSWYQQVLGQGPQFIFQYYEKEERGRGNFPDRFSARQFPNYSSELNVNALLLGDSALYLCASSLVGPPDTQYFGPGTRLTVL.

This sequence joins TRBV4-1 and TRBJ2-7, with 8 bases identical to TRBD2. The CDR3 totals 15 residues. From germline, CDR1 is MGHRA and CDR2 YSYEKL. Unmatched junction bases numbered 1, after V lost 0 bases and J lost 0 bases. As DNA, the CDR3 is TGCGCCAGCAGCCAAGAACTAGCGGCCTCCTACGAGCAGTACTTC. Translated, it gives CASSQELAASYEQYF.

This clone has only a few counts. The V gene is TRBV2, the J gene TRBJ2-3, with D unclear. CDR3 length equals 15 residues. In germline, CDR1 is SNHLY, CDR2 FYNNEI. V gave up 5 bases and J gave up 6 bases, with 18 bases separating them. Here the CDR3 DNA reads TGTGCCAGCAGTTCCCAGAGCCCCTCCGTCGATACGCAGTATTTT. It specifies CASSSQSPSVDTQYF.

As to this clone: The sample carries other DNA sequences with the same CDR3. This chain links TRBV12-3 or TRBV12-4 with TRBJ2-2, with D uncertain. The CDR3 is 12 amino acids. V was cut by 1 base and J by 6 bases, with 3 bases left in between. The CDR3: CASSLGSGELFF. CDR3 in DNA: TGTGCCAGCAGTTTAGGATCCGGGGAGCTGTTTTTT.

The chain is built from TRBV28 and TRBJ1-3, with D unclear. The V end was cut by 4 bases, the J end by 0 bases, with 13 bases between. The CDR3 length is 16 residues. From germline, CDR1 is MDHEN and CDR2 SYDVKM. The CDR3 protein is CASSSPGGLSGNTIYF. Written as DNA, the CDR3 is TGTGCCAGCAGTTCCCCGGGAGGCCTCTCTGGAAACACCATATATTTT. The full variable domain, rest sourced from reference TRBV28 and TRBJ1-3, is DVKVTQSSRYLVKRTGEKVFLECVQDMDHENMFWYRQDPGLGLRLIYFSYDVKMKEKGDIPEGYSVSREKKERFSLILESASTNQTSMYLCASSSPGGLSGNTIYFGEGSWLTVV.

The chain is built from TRBV19 and TRBJ2-7; weak D call: TRBD2 (5 bases). This CDR3 is 14 amino acids long. Germline lookup yields CDR1 LNHDA and CDR2 SQIVND (reference sequence). The V end lost 5 bases, the J end lost 2 bases, and 13 bases lay between the germline ends. CDR3 protein: CASSEQIGAYEQYF. The CDR3 DNA reads TGTGCCAGTAGTGAGCAGATCGGGGCCTACGAGCAGTACTTC.

J is TRBJ2-2 and V is TRBV14; the D gene is possibly TRBD1 (5 bases). V dropped 4 bases and J dropped 5 bases, with 8 bases sitting between them. The CDR3 is made up of 13 amino acids. Germline CDR1 is SGHDN and CDR2 is FVKESK. As DNA, the CDR3 is TGTGCCAGCAGCCTGGGGCGGACCGGGGAGCTGTTTTTT. Translating gives CASSLGRTGELFF.

This clone was seen a single time. V is TRBV10-3 and J is TRBJ2-3, with D perhaps TRBD2 (6 bases). This CDR3 is 14 amino acids long. From germline, CDR1 is ENHRY and CDR2 SYGVKD. Trimming stripped 10 bases from V and 2 bases from J, with 16 bases between. The CDR3 protein is CATRAGQTTDTQYF. The CDR3 coding sequence is TGTGCCACCCGCGCGGGGCAGACCACAGATACGCAGTATTTT.

In this sample, this clone turned up once. Other nucleotide sequences in the sample specify the same CDR3. The genes are TRBV30 and TRBJ2-3; no reliable D call. CDR1 is GTSNPN, CDR2 SVGIG, per germline (reference sequence). This CDR3 contains 12 residues. Trimming removed 1 base at V and 3 bases at J, with 5 bases between. CDR3 protein: CAWSETTDTQYF. CDR3 bases: TGTGCCTGGAGTGAGACAACAGATACGCAGTATTTT.

CDR3 protein: CASSQDGGFGGNEQFF. The CDR3 DNA reads as TGCGCCAGCAGCCAAGATGGAGGATTCGGTGGCAATGAGCAGTTCTTC. The chain is built from TRBV4-1 and TRBJ2-1; possibly TRBD2 for D (5 bases). Germline CDR1 is MGHRA and CDR2 is YSYEKL. V lost 0 bases and J lost 6, with 15 bases in between. The CDR3 runs 16 residues.

On this clone: Distinct nucleotide sequences in the sample also encode this CDR3. The V call is TRBV10-3, the J call TRBJ1-4, with 8 bases identical to TRBD1. V was clipped by 6 bases and J by 7 bases; unmatched bases: 4. This CDR3 has 13 residues. Germline CDR1 and CDR2: ENHRY and SYGVKD. CDR3 amino acids: CAIRGTGSEKLFF. The CDR3 DNA is TGTGCCATCAGAGGGACAGGTAGTGAAAAACTGTTTTTT.

The chain recombines TRBV7-2 with TRBJ2-1, with 9 bases fitting TRBD1. V was clipped by 2 bases and J by 10 bases; unmatched bases: 9. Germline V gene data show CDR1 as SGHTA and CDR2 as FQGNSA. This CDR3 spans 15 amino acids. This chain's CDR3 is CASSLLPKQGAEQFF. The CDR3 DNA reads TGTGCCAGCAGCTTACTTCCAAAACAGGGGGCCGAGCAGTTCTTC. The entire variable domain, with the rest obtained from reference TRBV7-2 and TRBJ2-1, is as follows: GAGVSQSPSNKVTEKGKDVELRCDPISGHTALYWYRQSLGQGLEFLIYFQGNSAPDKSGLPSDRFSAERTGGSVSTLTIQRTQQEDSAVYLCASSLLPKQGAEQFFGPGTRLTVL.

The rearrangement joins TRBV28 to TRBJ2-1; 10 nucleotides match TRBD1. With V trimmed by 6 bases and J by 5 bases, 7 bases remained unmatched. CDR3 length: 15 amino acids. Germline values: CDR1 MDHEN, CDR2 SYDVKM. The CDR3 loop reads CASRIPGTGDNEQFF. DNA of the CDR3: TGTGCCAGCAGGATACCCGGGACAGGGGACAATGAGCAGTTCTTC.